These 15 T cell receptor beta chains share one sample of origin, sequenced in a study of early T cells in non-severe SARS-CoV-2 infection. TCRdb reprocessed the 5' RACE reads via MiXCR and lists one record per CDR3 protein. Among roughly 75,000 distinct CDR3 sequences, 7.5% to 10% were seen once, and the ten largest hold 4.8%. The sequenced sample was whole blood. These receptors were taken from an adult who was a healthcare worker with PCR-confirmed SARS-CoV-2 infection or an uninfected control (not recorded which).

This chain uses TRBV7-6 with TRBJ2-1; the match to TRBD2 covers 9 bases. From germline, CDR1 is SGHVS and CDR2 FNYEAQ. The length of the CDR3 is 15 residues. V trimming: 5 bases; J trimming: 6 bases; junction bases outside the gene matches: 8. The CDR3 DNA reads as TGTGCCAGCAGCCGGCCGGGACTAGCATCCAATGAGCAGTTCTTC. Protein sequence: CASSRPGLASNEQFF.

This clonotype has ten or more counts. This chain joins TRBV5-6 and TRBJ1-4; D possibly corresponds to TRBD1 (6 bases). Germline assignment: CDR1 SGHDT and CDR2 YYEEEE. Trimming cost V 3 bases and J 8 bases, with 11 bases left between them. The CDR3 spans 13 residues. CDR3 residues: CASSSTGREKLFF. CDR3 coding DNA: TGTGCCAGCAGCTCGACAGGTCGGGAAAAACTGTTTTTT.

The chain couples TRBV5-4 to TRBJ2-4; 11 bases agree with TRBD1. The CDR3 totals 14 residues. V was pared by 4 bases and J by 7 bases, with 4 bases of the junction left unmatched. Germline V gives CDR1 SGHNT, CDR2 YYREEE (reference sequence). CDR3 DNA sequence: TGTGCCAGCAGCATGGACAGGGGGCAGAACATTCAGTACTTC. This sequence encodes CASSMDRGQNIQYF. Complete variable domain (other parts from reference TRBV5-4 and TRBJ2-4): ETGVTQSPTHLIKTRGQQVTLRCSSQSGHNTVSWYQQALGQGPQFIFQYYREEENGRGNFPPRFSGLQFPNYSSELNVNALELDDSALYLCASSMDRGQNIQYFGAGTRLSVL.

The chain recombines TRBV5-5 with TRBJ2-1; D is undetermined. The CDR3 has 13 residues. Trimming pared 2 bases from V and 6 bases from J, leaving 9 bases between. In germline, CDR1 is SGHKS, CDR2 YYEKEE (reference sequence). The CDR3 is CASSFSELNEQFF. CDR3 nucleotides: TGTGCCAGCAGCTTTAGTGAGCTCAATGAGCAGTTCTTC. The full variable domain, with the rest looked up from reference TRBV5-5 and TRBJ2-1, is DAGVTQSPTHLIKTRGQQVTLRCSPISGHKSVSWYQQVLGQGPQFIFQYYEKEERGRGNFPDRFSARQFPNYSSELNVNALLLGDSALYLCASSFSELNEQFFGPGTRLTVL.

This clonotype came up a few times. V usage is TRBV25-1 and J usage is TRBJ2-7; 9 bases are shared with TRBD1. The CDR3 runs to 15 residues. V lost 6 bases to trimming and J lost 0 bases; unmatched junction nucleotides: 6. Germline values: CDR1 MGHDK, CDR2 SYGVNS. The CDR3: CASSSRDRASYEQYF. CDR3 DNA: TGTGCCAGCAGCTCCCGGGACAGGGCCTCCTACGAGCAGTACTTC.

This clonotype was recorded at least ten times. J is TRBJ1-2 and V is TRBV7-2; 8 bases align to TRBD1. Germline V gives CDR1 SGHTA, CDR2 FQGNSA. With 5 bases clipped from V and 4 bases from J, the junction kept 9 bases outside the gene matches. The CDR3 extends over 15 amino acids. The CDR3 nucleotides are TGTGCCAGCAGCCCGAGACAGGGGATAGGCTATGGCTACACCTTC. Translating it yields CASSPRQGIGYGYTF.

Ten or more counts support this clonotype. The rearrangement links TRBV7-9 to TRBJ1-1; possible D gene TRBD1, 5 bases. Germline CDR1 and CDR2: SEHNR and FQNEAQ (reference sequence). V dropped 1 base and J dropped 4 bases, with 16 bases sitting between them. The CDR3 length is 16 residues. CDR3 protein: CASSLGFGTMGTEAFF. The CDR3 bases are TGTGCCAGCAGCTTAGGGTTCGGGACTATGGGCACTGAAGCTTTCTTT.

This clonotype occurred a few times. The V and J genes are TRBV7-3 and TRBJ2-3; weak D call: TRBD2 (6 bases). Trimming took 4 bases from V and 0 from J, leaving 11 bases between them. From germline, CDR1 is SGHTA and CDR2 FQGTGA. There are 15 residues in the CDR3. Written as DNA, the CDR3 is TGTGCCAGCAGCTCAGGCGGGGAAAGCACAGATACGCAGTATTTT. Residues: CASSSGGESTDTQYF.

This clonotype was picked up a small number of times. The chain joins TRBV5-1 to TRBJ2-5; 10 bases are shared with TRBD1. Trimming took 4 bases from V and 4 from J; bases not matched to a gene: 7. The CDR3 sequence is 15 residues long. Per the germline V gene, CDR1 is SGHRS and CDR2 is YFSETQ. The DNA of the CDR3 is TGCGCCAGCAGCCTCGGGACAGGGGCGGGAGAGACCCAGTACTTC. Its protein is CASSLGTGAGETQYF.

In its sample, this clonotype was seen many times. The chain employs TRBV6-1 and TRBJ1-4; possible D gene TRBD1, 5 bases. The length of the CDR3 is 15 residues. Deletions cut 7 bases from V and 11 bases from J, with 23 bases between. Germline assignment: CDR1 MNHNS and CDR2 SASEGT. Here the CDR3 reads CASMAPRASSYKLFF. In DNA form, the CDR3 reads TGTGCCAGCATGGCCCCCAGGGCCTCTTCTTACAAACTGTTTTTT.

The chain is built from TRBV12-3 or TRBV12-4 and TRBJ2-3; the D is unclear. The ends were cut back, 3 bases at V and 5 bases at J, with 6 bases in the middle. The CDR3 sequence is 12 residues long. The CDR3 sequence is CASSFFGDTQYF. DNA of the CDR3: TGTGCCAGCAGTTTCTTCGGAGATACGCAGTATTTT.

This clonotype came up a few times. No conserved phenylalanine or tryptophan is present at the end of the CDR3, so a read error is the likely explanation. This chain joins TRBV19 and TRBJ1-5; D is ambiguous. V shed 8 bases and J shed 2 bases, with 16 bases lying between them. Germline V gives CDR1 LNHDA, CDR2 SQIVND (reference sequence). The CDR3 runs to 15 residues. CDR3 sequence: CASGHGSRGNQPQHS. For the CDR3, the DNA is TGTGCCAGTGGGCACGGCTCTCGCGGCAATCAGCCCCAGCATTCT.

This clonotype is a singleton in its sample. This chain connects TRBV11-3 to TRBJ2-3, with a possible D match to TRBD2 (6 bases). The germline V and J ends were trimmed by 3 bases and 0 bases, with 10 bases remaining between them. The length of the CDR3 is 15 residues. Germline CDR1 and CDR2: SGHNT and YENEEA. CDR3 DNA sequence: TGTGCCAGCAGCTTCGGGGGATCAAGCACAGATACGCAGTATTTT. Translated: CASSFGGSSTDTQYF.

V gene TRBV27 combines with J gene TRBJ2-4, with D possibly matching TRBD2 (6 bases). V was shortened by 2 bases and J by 3 bases, with 11 bases between the two germline ends. Germline CDR1 MNHEY, CDR2 SMNVEV (reference sequence). The CDR3 spans 15 residues. Here the CDR3 reads CASSLLARSKNIQYF. CDR3 nucleotides: TGTGCCAGCAGTTTACTAGCGAGAAGCAAAAACATTCAGTACTTC.

This clonotype was recorded many times. The chain couples TRBV3-1 to TRBJ2-5; unclear D gene. Looked up from germline, CDR1 is LGHDT and CDR2 is YNNKEL (reference sequence). Trimming removed 4 bases from V and 5 bases from J, with 17 bases in between. This CDR3 is 15 amino acids long. This chain's CDR3 is CASSPNLAPKETQYF. The CDR3, as DNA: TGTGCCAGCAGCCCCAATTTAGCTCCCAAGGAGACCCAGTACTTC.